A single T cell receptor beta chain is shown here with its context. Germline CDR1 reads SGHRS; CDR2 reads YFSETQ. CDR3 length: 15 residues. V was clipped by 1 base and J by 2 bases; unmatched bases: 5. This entry belongs to a study of blood T cell repertoires in COVID-19. Study-wide background: COVID-19 samples collected from the United States, Italy and Spain covered acute and convalescent phases.

Some clones are missing from TCRdb's copy, which holds only in-frame ones; the method was immunoSEQ multiplex PCR. The table has approximately 100,000 clones, 84% seen once. The V and J genes are TRBV5-1 and TRBJ2-7; TRBD1 matches 8 bases. The sample comprised peripheral blood. The TCR was taken from a woman between 55 and 75 years old with acute or convalescent COVID-19. The CDR3 spells CASSLTTGAAYEQYF. CDR3 DNA: TGCGCCAGCAGCTTGACGACAGGGGCTGCCTACGAGCAGTACTTC. Combining the CDR3 with reference TRBV5-1 and TRBJ2-7 gives the whole variable domain KAGVTQTPRYLIKTRGQQVTLSCSPISGHRSVSWYQQTPGQGLQFLFEYFSETQRNKGNFPGRFSGRQFSNSRSEMNVSTLELGDSALYLCASSLTTGAAYEQYFGPGTRLTVT.